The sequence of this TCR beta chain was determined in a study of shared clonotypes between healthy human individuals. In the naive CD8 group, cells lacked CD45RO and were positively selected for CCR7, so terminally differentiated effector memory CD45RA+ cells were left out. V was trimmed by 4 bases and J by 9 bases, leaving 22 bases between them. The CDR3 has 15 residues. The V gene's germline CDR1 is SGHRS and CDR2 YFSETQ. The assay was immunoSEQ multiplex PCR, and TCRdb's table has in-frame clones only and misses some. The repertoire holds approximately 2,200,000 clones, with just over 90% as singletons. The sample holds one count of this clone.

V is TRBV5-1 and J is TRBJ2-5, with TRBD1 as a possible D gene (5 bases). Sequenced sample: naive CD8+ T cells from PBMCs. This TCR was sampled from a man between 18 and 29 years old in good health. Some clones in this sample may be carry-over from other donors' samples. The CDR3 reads CASSQSDTVQGAQYF. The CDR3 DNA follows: TGCGCCAGCAGCCAGAGTGATACGGTTCAGGGCGCCCAGTACTTC.